The 9 T cell receptor beta chains presented below share a single source sample, sequenced in a study of T cell changes during pregnancy in multiple sclerosis. Profiled with immunoSEQ multiplex PCR; TCRdb holds only in-frame clones, not every one. The data contain some 99,000 clones, about 90% of them singletons. Sequencing used peripheral blood, obtained after pregnancy. Every receptor here comes from a female donor in good health, enrolled as a control in a pregnancy study.

The V and J genes are TRBV19 and TRBJ1-1; 11 bases map to TRBD1. V was pared by 2 bases and J by 5 bases, with 1 base of the junction left unmatched. Germline-derived CDR1 and CDR2 are LNHDA and SQIVND (reference sequence). The CDR3 runs to 14 residues. The CDR3 here is CASSIRDRGTEAFF. Here the CDR3 DNA reads TGTGCCAGTAGTATAAGGGACAGGGGGACTGAAGCTTTCTTT.

This chain connects TRBV6-4 to TRBJ2-6; TRBD1 agrees at 10 bases. J gave up 3 bases and V 9 bases, and 8 bases lay outside the gene matches. Germline V CDR1 and CDR2: MRHNA, SNTAGT. This CDR3 is built from 16 residues. The CDR3 DNA sequence: TGTGCCAGTTCCGGGACAGGGGACCTTGGGGCCAACGTCCTGACTTTC. Encoded protein: CASSGTGDLGANVLTF.

This chain connects TRBV28 to TRBJ1-2; 7 nucleotides line up with TRBD1. The CDR3 is 14 residues long. Germline lookup yields CDR1 MDHEN and CDR2 SYDVKM. The trim removed 6 bases at V and 5 bases at J, leaving 9 bases unmatched. The CDR3: CASRPRTGVYGYTF. The CDR3 region has the DNA TGTGCCAGCAGACCTCGGACAGGCGTATATGGCTACACCTTC.

J is TRBJ2-1 and V is TRBV7-8, with TRBD2 identical over 7 bases. The CDR3 extends over 16 amino acids. The germline CDR1 and CDR2 sequences are SGHVS and FQNEAQ. Trimming removed 6 bases from V and 0 bases from J; junction bases left unmatched: 8. The CDR3 loop is CASRAGTKNSYNEQFF. CDR3 in DNA: TGTGCCAGCAGAGCCGGGACTAAGAACTCCTACAATGAGCAGTTCTTC.

This clone has only one observation. The rearrangement joins TRBV7-9 to TRBJ2-7; possibly TRBD2 for D (5 bases). Germline lookup yields CDR1 SEHNR and CDR2 FQNEAQ (reference sequence). Trimming pared 5 bases from V and 5 bases from J, leaving 28 bases between. CDR3 size: 18 residues. For the CDR3, the DNA is TGTGCCAGCAGCCATCCAGGCGATATAGGACTTCGAAGCGACGAGCAGTACTTC. This sequence encodes CASSHPGDIGLRSDEQYF.

This chain uses TRBV7-2 with TRBJ2-5; no reliable D call. Germline CDR1 and CDR2: SGHTA and FQGNSA. The ends were cut back, 5 bases at V and 2 bases at J, with 3 bases in the middle. This CDR3 region has 11 residues. CDR3 loop: CASSLQETQYF. CDR3 nucleotides: TGTGCCAGCAGCCTACAAGAGACCCAGTACTTC.

V usage is TRBV19 and J usage is TRBJ2-7, with TRBD1 as a possible D gene (6 bases). Germline V gene data show CDR1 as LNHDA and CDR2 as SQIVND (reference sequence). CDR3 length equals 15 residues. V was pared by 6 bases and J by 2 bases, with 17 bases between. The CDR3 region is CASREVTGEAYEQYF. The CDR3 coding sequence is TGTGCCAGTAGGGAAGTGACAGGAGAGGCCTACGAGCAGTACTTC. The full variable domain, rest sourced from reference TRBV19 and TRBJ2-7, is DGGITQSPKYLFRKEGQNVTLSCEQNLNHDAMYWYRQDPGQGLRLIYYSQIVNDFQKGDIAEGYSVSREKKESFPLTVTSAQKNPTAFYLCASREVTGEAYEQYFGPGTRLTVT.

V is TRBV5-6 and J is TRBJ1-1; unclear D gene. The CDR3 runs 14 residues. CDR1 is SGHDT, CDR2 YYEEEE, per germline. V lost 3 bases and J lost 3, with 12 bases in between. This chain's CDR3 is CASSYTLTHTEAFF. The CDR3 DNA reads TGTGCCAGCAGCTACACCCTCACCCACACTGAAGCTTTCTTT.

This clone has only one observation. This chain joins TRBV7-9 and TRBJ2-1; the match to TRBD2 covers 10 bases. CDR3 length: 16 amino acids. V was pared by 5 bases and J by 6 bases, with 10 bases of the junction left unmatched. Germline CDR1 is SEHNR and CDR2 is FQNEAQ (reference sequence). The CDR3 coding sequence is TGTGCCAGCAGCCTGCGGGAGCGGGAGGGCCCCAATGAGCAGTTCTTC. Translation gives CASSLREREGPNEQFF. The whole variable domain, remainder taken from reference TRBV7-9 and TRBJ2-1, is DTGVSQNPRHKITKRGQNVTFRCDPISEHNRLYWYRQTLGQGPEFLTYFQNEAQLEKSRLLSDRFSAERPKGSFSTLEIQRTEQGDSAMYLCASSLREREGPNEQFFGPGTRLTVL.